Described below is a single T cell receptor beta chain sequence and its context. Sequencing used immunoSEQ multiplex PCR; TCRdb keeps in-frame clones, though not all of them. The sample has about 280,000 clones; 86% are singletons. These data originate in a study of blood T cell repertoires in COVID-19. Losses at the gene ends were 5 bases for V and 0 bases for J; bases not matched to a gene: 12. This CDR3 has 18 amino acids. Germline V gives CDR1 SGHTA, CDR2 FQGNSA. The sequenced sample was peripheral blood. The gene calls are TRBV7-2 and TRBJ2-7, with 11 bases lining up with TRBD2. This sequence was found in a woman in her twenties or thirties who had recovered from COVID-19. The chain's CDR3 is CASSPIALTSGASYEQYF. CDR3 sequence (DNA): TGTGCCAGCAGCCCGATTGCCTTGACTAGCGGGGCCTCCTACGAGCAGTACTTC. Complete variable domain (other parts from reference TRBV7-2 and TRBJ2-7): GAGVSQSPSNKVTEKGKDVELRCDPISGHTALYWYRQSLGQGLEFLIYFQGNSAPDKSGLPSDRFSAERTGGSVSTLTIQRTQQEDSAVYLCASSPIALTSGASYEQYFGPGTRLTVT.